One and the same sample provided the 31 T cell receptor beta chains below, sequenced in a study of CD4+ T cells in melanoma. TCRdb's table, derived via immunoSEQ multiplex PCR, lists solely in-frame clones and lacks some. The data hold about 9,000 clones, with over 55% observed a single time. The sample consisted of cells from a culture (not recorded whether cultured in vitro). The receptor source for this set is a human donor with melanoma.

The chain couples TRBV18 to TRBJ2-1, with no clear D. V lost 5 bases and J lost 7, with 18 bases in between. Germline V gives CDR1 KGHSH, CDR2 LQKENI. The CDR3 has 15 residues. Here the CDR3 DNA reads TGTGCCAGCTCAACCGGGCTCGAATTTGGGAATGAGCAGTTCTTC. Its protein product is CASSTGLEFGNEQFF.

The CDR3 nucleotides read TGCGCCAGCAGGGTGGGGGCATGGACTGAAGCTTTCTTT. Its protein is CASRVGAWTEAFF. The V and J genes are TRBV5-1 and TRBJ1-1; tentatively, D is TRBD1 (6 bases). The V end lost 5 bases, the J end lost 5 bases, and 13 bases lay between the germline ends. The CDR3 spans 13 residues. Looked up from germline, CDR1 is SGHRS and CDR2 is YFSETQ.

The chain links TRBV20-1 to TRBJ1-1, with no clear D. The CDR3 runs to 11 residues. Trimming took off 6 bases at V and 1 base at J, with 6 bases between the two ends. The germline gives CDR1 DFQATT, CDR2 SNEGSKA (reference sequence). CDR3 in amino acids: CSARGNTEAFF. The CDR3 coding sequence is TGCAGTGCCCGAGGGAACACTGAAGCTTTCTTT.

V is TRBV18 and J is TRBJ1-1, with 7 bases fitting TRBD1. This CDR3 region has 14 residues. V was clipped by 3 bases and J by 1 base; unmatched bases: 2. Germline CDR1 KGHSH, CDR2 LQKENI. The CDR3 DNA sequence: TGTGCCAGCTCACCCCGGACAGGGAACACTGAAGCTTTCTTT. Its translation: CASSPRTGNTEAFF. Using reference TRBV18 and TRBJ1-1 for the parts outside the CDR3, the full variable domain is NAGVMQNPRHLVRRRGQEARLRCSPMKGHSHVYWYRQLPEEGLKFMVYLQKENIIDESGMPKERFSAEFPKEGPSILRIQQVVRGDSAAYFCASSPRTGNTEAFFGQGTRLTVV.

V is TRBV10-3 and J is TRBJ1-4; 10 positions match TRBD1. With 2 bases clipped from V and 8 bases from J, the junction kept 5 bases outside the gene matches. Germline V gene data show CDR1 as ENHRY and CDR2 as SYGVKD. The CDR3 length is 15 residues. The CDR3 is CAISEAGTGEEKLFF. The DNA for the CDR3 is TGTGCCATCAGTGAGGCCGGGACAGGGGAAGAAAAACTGTTTTTT.

For the CDR3, the DNA is TGTGCCAGCTCACCACTACAGGGCTCTGGCTACACCTTC. Translating it yields CASSPLQGSGYTF. The V and J genes are TRBV18 and TRBJ1-2, with a weak D call TRBD1 (6 bases). This CDR3 has 13 amino acids. Germline CDR1 reads KGHSH; CDR2 reads LQKENI. Trimming took off 1 base at V and 7 bases at J, with 10 bases between the two ends.

The CDR3 loop reads CASSAGFQEKLFF. The CDR3 nucleotides read TGTGCCAGCAGTGCGGGGTTTCAGGAAAAACTGTTTTTT. The chain couples TRBV6-1 to TRBJ1-4; D call uncertain. V dropped 4 bases and J dropped 8 bases, with 11 bases sitting between them. This CDR3 region has 13 residues. CDR1 MNHNS and CDR2 SASEGT come from the germline V gene.

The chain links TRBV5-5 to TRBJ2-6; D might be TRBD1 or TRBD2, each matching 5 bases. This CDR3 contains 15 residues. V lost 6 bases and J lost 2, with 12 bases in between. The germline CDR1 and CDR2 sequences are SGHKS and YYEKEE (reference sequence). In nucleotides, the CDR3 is TGTGCCAGCACCGGGACGGCTACTGGGGCCAACGTCCTGACTTTC. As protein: CASTGTATGANVLTF.

In DNA form, the CDR3 reads TGTGCCAGCTCACCAAAGGGGGCCAACACTGAAGCTTTCTTT. Encoded protein: CASSPKGANTEAFF. This sequence joins TRBV18 and TRBJ1-1, with 7 bases aligning to TRBD1. The CDR3 runs to 14 residues. V trimming: 2 bases; J trimming: 2 bases; junction bases outside the gene matches: 2. From germline, CDR1 is KGHSH and CDR2 LQKENI. Filled out from reference TRBV18 and TRBJ1-1, the complete variable domain reads NAGVMQNPRHLVRRRGQEARLRCSPMKGHSHVYWYRQLPEEGLKFMVYLQKENIIDESGMPKERFSAEFPKEGPSILRIQQVVRGDSAAYFCASSPKGANTEAFFGQGTRLTVV.

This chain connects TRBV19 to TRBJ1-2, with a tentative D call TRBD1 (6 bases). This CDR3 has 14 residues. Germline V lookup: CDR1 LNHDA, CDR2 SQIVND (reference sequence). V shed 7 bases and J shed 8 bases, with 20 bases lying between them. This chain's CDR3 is CASKGAGGLRGYTF. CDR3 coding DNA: TGTGCCAGTAAAGGGGCGGGGGGGCTTCGCGGCTACACCTTC.

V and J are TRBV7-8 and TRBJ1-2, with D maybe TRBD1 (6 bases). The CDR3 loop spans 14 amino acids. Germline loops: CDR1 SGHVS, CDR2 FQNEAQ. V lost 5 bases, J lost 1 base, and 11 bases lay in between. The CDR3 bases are TGTGCCAGCAGCACTCGGACAGATAACTATGGCTACACCTTC. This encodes CASSTRTDNYGYTF.

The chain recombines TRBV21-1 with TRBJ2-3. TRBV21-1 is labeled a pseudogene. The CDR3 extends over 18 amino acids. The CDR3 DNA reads TGTGCCAGCAGCAAACCTCGCCGGACCTACCCTAAGGGAGATACGCAGTATTTT. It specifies CASSKPRRTYPKGDTQYF.

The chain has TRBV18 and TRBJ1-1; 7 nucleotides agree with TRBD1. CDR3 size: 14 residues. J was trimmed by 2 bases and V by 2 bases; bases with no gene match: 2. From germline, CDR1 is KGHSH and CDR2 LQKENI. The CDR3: CASSPDRVNTEAFF. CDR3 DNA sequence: TGTGCCAGCTCACCAGACAGGGTTAACACTGAAGCTTTCTTT.

The CDR3 nucleotides read TGTGCCAGCAGCTTAGGTCGGGGGGTTGAAGGCTACACCTTC. As protein: CASSLGRGVEGYTF. J is TRBJ1-2 and V is TRBV7-2; D is possibly TRBD1 (5 bases). The CDR3 has 14 residues. CDR1 is SGHTA, CDR2 FQGNSA, per germline. The V end was cut by 1 base, the J end by 8 bases, with 14 bases between.

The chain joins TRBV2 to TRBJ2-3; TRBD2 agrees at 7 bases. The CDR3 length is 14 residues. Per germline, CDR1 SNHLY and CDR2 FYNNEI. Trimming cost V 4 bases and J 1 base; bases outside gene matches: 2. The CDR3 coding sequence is TGTGCCAGCAGTGTCAGCGGGGGCACAGATACGCAGTATTTT. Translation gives CASSVSGGTDTQYF. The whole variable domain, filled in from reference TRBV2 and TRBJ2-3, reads EPEVTQTPSHQVTQMGQEVILRCVPISNHLYFYWYRQILGQKVEFLVSFYNNEISEKSEIFDDQFSVERPDGSNFTLKIRSTKLEDSAMYFCASSVSGGTDTQYFGPGTRLTVL.

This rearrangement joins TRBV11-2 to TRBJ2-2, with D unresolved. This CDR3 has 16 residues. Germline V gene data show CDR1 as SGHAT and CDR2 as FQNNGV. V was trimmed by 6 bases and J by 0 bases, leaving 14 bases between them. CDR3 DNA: TGTGCCAGCAGTGGACGGCGTCCCTCGAACACCGGGGAGCTGTTTTTT. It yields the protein CASSGRRPSNTGELFF.

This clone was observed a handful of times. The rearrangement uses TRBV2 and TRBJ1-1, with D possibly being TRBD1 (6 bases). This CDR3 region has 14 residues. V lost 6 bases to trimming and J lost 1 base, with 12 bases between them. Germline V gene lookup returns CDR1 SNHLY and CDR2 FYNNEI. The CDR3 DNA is TGTGCCAGCAGGAGGAGGGGGGAGAACACTGAAGCTTTCTTT. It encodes CASRRRGENTEAFF.

CDR3 sequence reads: CASRTSLFHEQFF. In DNA form, the CDR3 reads TGTGCCAGTAGGACTAGTCTCTTCCATGAGCAGTTCTTC. The chain combines TRBV19 with TRBJ2-1; a weak D match, TRBD2 (6 bases). Looked up from germline, CDR1 is LNHDA and CDR2 is SQIVND (reference sequence). This CDR3 spans 13 amino acids. V dropped 6 bases and J dropped 8 bases, with 14 bases sitting between them.

Written as DNA, the CDR3 is TGCGCCAGCAGCTTGGGGAGAGAAGAGACCCAGTACTTC. It is translated as CASSLGREETQYF. The gene calls are TRBV5-1 and TRBJ2-5; D is unclear. Germline V CDR1 and CDR2: SGHRS, YFSETQ. The CDR3 contains 13 residues. The germline V and J ends were trimmed by 0 bases and 3 bases, with 6 bases remaining between them.

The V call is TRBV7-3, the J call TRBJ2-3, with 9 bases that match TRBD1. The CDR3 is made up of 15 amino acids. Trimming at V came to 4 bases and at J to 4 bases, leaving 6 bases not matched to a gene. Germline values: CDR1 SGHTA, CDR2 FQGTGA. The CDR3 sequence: CASSSSGQGSDTQYF. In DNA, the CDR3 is TGTGCCAGCAGCTCCAGCGGACAGGGGTCAGATACGCAGTATTTT. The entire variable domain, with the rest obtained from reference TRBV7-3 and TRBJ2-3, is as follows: GAGVSQTPSNKVTEKGKYVELRCDPISGHTALYWYRQSLGQGPEFLIYFQGTGAADDSGLPNDRFFAVRPEGSVSTLKIQRTERGDSAVYLCASSSSGQGSDTQYFGPGTRLTVL.

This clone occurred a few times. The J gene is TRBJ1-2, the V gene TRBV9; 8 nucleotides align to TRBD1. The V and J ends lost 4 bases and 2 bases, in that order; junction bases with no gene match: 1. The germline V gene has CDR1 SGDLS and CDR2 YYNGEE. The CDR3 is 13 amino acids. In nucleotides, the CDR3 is TGTGCCAGCAGCCGGGACAGGAACTATGGCTACACCTTC. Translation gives CASSRDRNYGYTF.

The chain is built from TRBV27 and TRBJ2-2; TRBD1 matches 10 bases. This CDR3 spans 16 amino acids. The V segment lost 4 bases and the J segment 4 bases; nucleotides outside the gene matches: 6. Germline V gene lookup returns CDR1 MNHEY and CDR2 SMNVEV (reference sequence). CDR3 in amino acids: CASSSWDRGSTGELFF. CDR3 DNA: TGTGCCAGCAGTTCCTGGGACAGGGGATCCACCGGGGAGCTGTTTTTT.

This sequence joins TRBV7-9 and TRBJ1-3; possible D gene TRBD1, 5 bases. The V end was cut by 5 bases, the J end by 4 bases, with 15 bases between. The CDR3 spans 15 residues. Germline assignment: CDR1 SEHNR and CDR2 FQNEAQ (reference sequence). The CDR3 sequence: CASSSPRDGGNTIYF. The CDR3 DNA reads TGTGCCAGCAGCAGTCCACGGGACGGGGGAAACACCATATATTTT.

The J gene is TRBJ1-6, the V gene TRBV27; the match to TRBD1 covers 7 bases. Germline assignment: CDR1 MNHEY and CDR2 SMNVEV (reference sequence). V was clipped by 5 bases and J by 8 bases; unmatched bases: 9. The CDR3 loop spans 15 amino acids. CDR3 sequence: CASSLLGTAHSPLHF. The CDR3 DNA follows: TGTGCCAGCAGTCTTCTCGGGACAGCCCATTCACCCCTCCACTTT.

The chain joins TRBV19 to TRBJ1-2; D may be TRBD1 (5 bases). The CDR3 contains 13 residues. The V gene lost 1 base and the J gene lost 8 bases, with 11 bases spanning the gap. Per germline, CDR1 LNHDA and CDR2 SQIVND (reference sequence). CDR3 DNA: TGTGCCAGTAGTATAGTAGGGGCGGAGGGCTACACCTTC. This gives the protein CASSIVGAEGYTF.

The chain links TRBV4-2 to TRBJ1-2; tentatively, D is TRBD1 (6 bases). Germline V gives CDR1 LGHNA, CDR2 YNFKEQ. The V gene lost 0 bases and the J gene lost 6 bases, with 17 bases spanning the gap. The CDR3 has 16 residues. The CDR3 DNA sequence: TGTGCCAGCAGCCAAGATATCCGGGACACACGTCATGGCTACACCTTC. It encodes CASSQDIRDTRHGYTF.

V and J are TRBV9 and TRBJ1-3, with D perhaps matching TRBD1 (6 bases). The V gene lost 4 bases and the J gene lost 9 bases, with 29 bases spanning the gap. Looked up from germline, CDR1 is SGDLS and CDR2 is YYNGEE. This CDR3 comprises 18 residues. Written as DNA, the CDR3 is TGTGCCAGCAGCACCCGGACAGACACCAGGCCTGGATCGGTCACCATATATTTT. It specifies CASSTRTDTRPGSVTIYF. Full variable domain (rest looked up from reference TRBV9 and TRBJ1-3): DSGVTQTPKHLITATGQRVTLRCSPRSGDLSVYWYQQSLDQGLQFLIQYYNGEERAKGNILERFSAQQFPDLHSELNLSSLELGDSALYFCASSTRTDTRPGSVTIYFGEGSWLTVV.

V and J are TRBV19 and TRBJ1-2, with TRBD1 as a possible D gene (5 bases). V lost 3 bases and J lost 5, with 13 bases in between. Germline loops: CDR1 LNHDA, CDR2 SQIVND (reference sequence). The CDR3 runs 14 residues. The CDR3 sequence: CASSIQGQSYGYTF. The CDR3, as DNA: TGTGCCAGTAGTATTCAGGGCCAGAGTTATGGCTACACCTTC.

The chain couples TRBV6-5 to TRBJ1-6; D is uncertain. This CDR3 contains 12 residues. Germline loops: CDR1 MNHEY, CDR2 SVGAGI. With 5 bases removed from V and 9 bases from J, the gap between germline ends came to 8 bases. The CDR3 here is CASSTPSSPLHF. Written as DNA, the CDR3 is TGTGCCAGCAGTACCCCCAGTTCACCCCTCCACTTT.

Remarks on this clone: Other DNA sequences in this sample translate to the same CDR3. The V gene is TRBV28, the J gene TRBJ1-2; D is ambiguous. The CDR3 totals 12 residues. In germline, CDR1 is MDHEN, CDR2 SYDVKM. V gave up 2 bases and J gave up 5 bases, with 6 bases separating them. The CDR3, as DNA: TGTGCCAGCAGTTTAAGGCTATATGGCTACACCTTC. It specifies CASSLRLYGYTF.

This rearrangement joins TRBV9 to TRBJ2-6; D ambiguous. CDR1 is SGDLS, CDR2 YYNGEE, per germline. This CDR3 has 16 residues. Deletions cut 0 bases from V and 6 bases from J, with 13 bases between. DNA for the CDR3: TGTGCCAGCAGCGTAGCTCCTACGCTCTTGGCCAACGTCCTGACTTTC. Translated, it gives CASSVAPTLLANVLTF.